This TCR beta chain was identified in a study of T cell repertoires in cytomegalovirus infection. Notes on the study in general: There were HLA-C-restricted CMV-specific TCR beta clonotypes dominating the ex vivo response.

Germline values: CDR1 SGHDN, CDR2 FVKESK. Trimming removed 0 bases at V and 6 bases at J, with 17 bases between. The CDR3 is 17 residues long. TCRdb re-called the reads with MiXCR, one entry per CDR3 protein. The sample has 380,000 or so distinct CDR3 sequences; about 34% are singletons. On this clonotype: Its matching antigen is unknown.

The chain employs TRBV14 and TRBJ2-2; D possibly corresponds to TRBD1 (6 bases). The sequencing here drew on cultured PBMCs, taken from culture after CMV antigen stimulation. This sequence originates from a human donor in good health (CMV status not recorded). Some clones in this sample may be carry-over from other donors' samples. The CDR3 loop is CASSQDRTVQIAGELFF. Here the CDR3 DNA reads TGTGCCAGCAGCCAAGATCGGACAGTGCAAATCGCCGGGGAGCTGTTTTTT.